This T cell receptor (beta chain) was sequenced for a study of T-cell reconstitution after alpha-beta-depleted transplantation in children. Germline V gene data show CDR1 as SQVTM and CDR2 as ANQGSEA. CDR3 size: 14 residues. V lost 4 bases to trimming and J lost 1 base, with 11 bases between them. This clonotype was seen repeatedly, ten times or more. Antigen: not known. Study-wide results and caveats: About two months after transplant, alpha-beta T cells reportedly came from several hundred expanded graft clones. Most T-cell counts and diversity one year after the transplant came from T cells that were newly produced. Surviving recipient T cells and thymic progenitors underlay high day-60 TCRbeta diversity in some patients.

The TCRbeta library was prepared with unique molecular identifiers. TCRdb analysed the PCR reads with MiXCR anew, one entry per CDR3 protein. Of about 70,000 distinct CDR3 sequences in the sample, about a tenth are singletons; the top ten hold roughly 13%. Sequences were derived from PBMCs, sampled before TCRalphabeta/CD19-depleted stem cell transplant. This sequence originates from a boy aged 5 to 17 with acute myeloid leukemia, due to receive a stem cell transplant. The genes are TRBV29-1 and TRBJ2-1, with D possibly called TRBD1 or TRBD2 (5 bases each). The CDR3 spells CSVGSGGSYNEQFF. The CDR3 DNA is TGCAGCGTTGGAAGTGGGGGATCCTACAATGAGCAGTTCTTC.